This paragraph reports one T cell receptor beta chain. This clone's antigen is unknown. No base quality values were provided; no much bigger clone lies one nucleotide off. CD8 naive samples were obtained by positive selection for CCR7 among CD45RO-negative cells, yielding a CD45RA+CCR7+ population from which TemRA cells were excluded. Healthy HIV-negative adults with no recently reported acute infections or vaccinations were included as donors. Only Caucasian adults living in Nashville, Tennessee, USA were represented among the donors. Blood was collected by leukapheresis, and PBMCs were isolated by Ficoll-Histopaque density gradient centrifugation and then cryopreserved in liquid nitrogen vapor phase. Purity and quantity of every magnetically sorted T cell population were checked by analytical flow cytometry. Each sorted fraction had its genomic DNA isolated and then quantified by UV absorbance on a Nanodrop 2000c.

The data originate from a study of shared clonotypes between healthy human individuals (dated by TCRdb to 2018 to 2021). Background for the entire study: A few men and a couple of women, aged 18 to 49 years, made up the cohort. Libraries were prepared and TCR repertoires were sequenced by different laboratories using diverse techniques, in order to increase sequencing depth and limit assay-specific biases. Each donor's leukapheresis produced roughly between roughly 0.85 and 9.5 billion PBMCs. Blood TCR repertoires of about five healthy adults were deeply sequenced to estimate repertoire size and the extent of clonotype sharing between individuals. For each donor, CD4 naive and CD4 memory were each given three plates, CD8 naive was given two plates, and CD8 memory was given one plate. General findings and caveats noted by the study authors: Larger estimated clonotype richness was generally found for naive subsets than for memory subsets. Compared with non-shared clonotypes, the clonotypes found in all four sorted-subset donors had higher generation probabilities. Rarefaction of sorted-subset datasets indicated incomplete sequencing despite the large sequencing depth. Only blood was sampled, and tissue TCR repertoires likely differ from those in blood. The small number of donors limited the genetic and exposure-history diversity represented. Pairwise subsampling led to the expectation that sequencing depth would affect the degree of clonotype sharing among donors. Around 5.4% of naive CD4, 3.5% of naive CD8, 2% to 2.5% of memory CD4, and approximately 0.4% of memory CD8 clonotypes were shared across a handful of donors.

Trimming accounts for 5 bases at V and 7 bases at J, while the number of junction bases matched to no gene is 7. CDR1 and CDR2 were assigned from the germline V gene (reference sequence) as LNHDA and SQIVND. From the cysteine through the phenylalanine, the CDR3 covers 14 amino acids. Only CDR3 DNA remains: 42 bases, in frame from the first base. Using the deep immunoSEQ assay, multiplex PCR amplified TCR CDR3 regions from genomic DNA. Genomic DNA extracted from each cell subset was distributed evenly over all wells of several immunoSEQ 96-well plates, and each plate served as one replicate. For sorted subsets, each replicate PCR was loaded with about 200 ng genomic DNA, equivalent to 25,000 to 35,000 T cell genomes. Purified libraries were measured with a Qubit 3.0 fluorometer, size-checked on a Bioanalyzer 2100, and measured again with the KAPA Library Quantification kit. A separate single-read 150-cycle Illumina NextSeq 550 flow cell was used to sequence each immunoSEQ 96-well plate. Under the source paper's analysis protocol: The immunoSEQ output contained only junctional sequences without quality scores, so filtering could not match that applied to full-length reads. To assign V/J genes and CDR3, sequences were annotated against IMGT germline references using PyIR, a Python wrapper for IgBLAST v1.9. Reads with weak V/J assignments (E-value above 1e-6), missing CDR3, stop codons, out-of-frame junctions, or ambiguous translated residues were removed. V3J clonotypes were defined as sequences sharing the same inferred V gene, J gene, and CDR3 amino acid sequence. Percentage overlap between repertoires was computed as shared unique clonotypes divided by the size of the smaller repertoire. Repertoire richness was assessed with RTK rarefaction, the Chao1 estimator, and Recon v2.1 estimates of unobserved clonotypes. Generation probabilities for all TCRbeta clonotypes obtained by the gDNA method from four donors were computed using OLGA. TCRdb provides this immuneACCESS table in a form limited to in-frame rearrangements. Some clones are lacking; in checked studies, under half of them reflect an unresolved V gene, and why the rest are absent is not known. D and trimming were read from the DNA, whereas the V and J calls and clone size are those reported in that table. The sample table shows approximately 840,000 clones, and 96% are seen once. The top ten clonotypes cover approximately 0.2% of the sample.

Here the chain combines TRBV19 and TRBJ2-1, with 8 bases in between that match TRBD2. The TCR was taken from a man in his thirties or forties in good health. The material sequenced was naive CD8+ T cells sorted from blood. Reading the label with the study, this specimen's cell subset or site is: CD45RA+CCR7+. CDR3 protein: CASSGGLGQNEQFF. DNA sequence: TGTGCCAGTAGTGGGGGACTAGGCCAGAATGAGCAGTTCTTC.